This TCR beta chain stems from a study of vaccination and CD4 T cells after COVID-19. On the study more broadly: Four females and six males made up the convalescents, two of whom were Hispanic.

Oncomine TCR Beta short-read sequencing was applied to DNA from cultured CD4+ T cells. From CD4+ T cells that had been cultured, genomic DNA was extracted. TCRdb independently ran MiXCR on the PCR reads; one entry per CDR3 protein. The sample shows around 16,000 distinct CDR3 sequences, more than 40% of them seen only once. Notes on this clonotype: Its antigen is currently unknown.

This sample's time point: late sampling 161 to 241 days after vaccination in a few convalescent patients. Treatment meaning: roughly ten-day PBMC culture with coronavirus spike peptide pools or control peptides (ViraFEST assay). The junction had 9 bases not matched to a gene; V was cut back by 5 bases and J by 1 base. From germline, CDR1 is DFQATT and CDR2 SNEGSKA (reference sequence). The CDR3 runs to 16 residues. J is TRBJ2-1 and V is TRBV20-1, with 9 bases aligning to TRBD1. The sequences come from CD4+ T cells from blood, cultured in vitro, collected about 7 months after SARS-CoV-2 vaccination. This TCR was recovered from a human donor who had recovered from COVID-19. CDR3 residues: CSASREQGASYNEQFF. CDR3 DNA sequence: TGCAGTGCTTCTCGTGAACAGGGGGCATCCTACAATGAGCAGTTCTTC.